The rows below give T cell receptor beta chains drawn from one sample of a study of technical replicates of blood from a few donors. Only in-frame clones appear in the TCRdb table, and some are missing; sequencing was by immunoSEQ multiplex PCR. The sample shows around 80,000 clones, about nine tenths of them seen only once. What was sequenced was T cells isolated from PBMCs. These receptors originate from a human donor in good health. Both conserved end residues are part of each CDR3. A D gene is named only where the DNA matches it firmly. The size entry is marked missing in some rows and otherwise reads once, few, many or a size class.

NA	NA	TRBV11-2	TRBJ2-3	TGTGCCAGCAGCCCTATGCCAGATACGCAGTATTTT	CASSPMPDTQYF
NA	TRBD1	TRBV7-2	TRBJ1-3	TGTGCCAGCAGCTTAGAAGGGGGCCTGGCTGGAAACACCATATATTTT	CASSLEGGLAGNTIYF
NA	NA	TRBV4-1	TRBJ2-7	TGCGCCAGCAGCCAACCGGGACAATATTACGAGCAGTACTTC	CASSQPGQYYEQYF
NA	NA	TRBV6-5	TRBJ2-1	TGTGCCAGCAGTTATAGCGGAGACGGTGAGCAGTTCTTC	CASSYSGDGEQFF
NA	TRBD1	TRBV5-4	TRBJ2-7	TGTGCCAGCAGCTTGGTAGGGGGCGCGGCCTACGAGCAGTACTTC	CASSLVGGAAYEQYF
NA	NA	TRBV15	TRBJ2-7	TGTGCCACCAGCCAGACAGGCCCAAGGAGGGAGCAGTACTTC	CATSQTGPRREQYF
once	TRBD1	TRBV7-6	TRBJ2-2	TGTGCCAGCAGCTTTCCTCGAGGACAGGGGAACTCCGGGGAGCTGTTTTTT	CASSFPRGQGNSGELFF
NA	NA	TRBV29-1	TRBJ1-3	TGCAGCGTCGGGTCGTCGGCTGGAAACACCATATATTTT	CSVGSSAGNTIYF
NA	TRBD2	TRBV28	TRBJ2-3	TGTGCCAGCACCCCGGGACTACATGTTTTTGGAACAGATACGCAGTATTTT	CASTPGLHVFGTDTQYF
NA	NA	TRBV27	TRBJ1-1	TGTGCCAGCAGACACAACACTGAAGCTTTCTTT	CASRHNTEAFF
few	TRBD1	TRBV2	TRBJ1-1	TGTGCCAGCAGTGAAAGGGACAGGGGGACTGAAGCTTTCTTT	CASSERDRGTEAFF
NA	TRBD1	TRBV5-6	TRBJ2-7	TGTGCCAGCAGGGACAGGGGCTACGAGCAGTACTTC	CASRDRGYEQYF
NA	NA	TRBV7-2	TRBJ1-1	TGTGCCAGCAGCCGAATCAGGGACACTGAAGCTTTCTTT	CASSRIRDTEAFF
NA	TRBD2	TRBV27	TRBJ2-5	TGTGCCAGCAGTCCTTCTAGCGGGCAAGAGACCCAGTACTTC	CASSPSSGQETQYF
NA	NA	TRBV21-1	TRBJ2-4	TGTGCCAGCGTCAGAATACCCAAAAACATTCAGTACTTC	CASVRIPKNIQYF
NA	TRBD1	TRBV6-5	TRBJ2-7	TGTGCCAGCAGTAAAGGACAGGGTAATGAGCAGTACTTC	CASSKGQGNEQYF
NA	NA	TRBV9	TRBJ2-7	TGTGCCAGCAGCGTATCGCTAGACCCACCCCCGGCGCAGTACTTC	CASSVSLDPPPAQYF
NA	TRBD1	TRBV28	TRBJ2-2	TGTGCCAGCAGTTTCCCCGGGACAGGGGTGGCCGGGGAGCTGTTTTTT	CASSFPGTGVAGELFF
NA	NA	TRBV19	TRBJ2-2	TGTGCCAGTAGATGGGGACAGAACACCGGGGAGCTGTTTTTT	CASRWGQNTGELFF
NA	NA	TRBV9	TRBJ2-7	TGTGCCAGCAGCGTAGTAGGACGGGATTGGGACGAGCAGTACTTC	CASSVVGRDWDEQYF